These T cell receptor beta chains were read from a single sample in a study of T cells in Graves' hyperthyroidism and ophthalmopathy. From the multiplex PCR reads, TCRdb called clonotypes with MiXCR, one entry per CDR3 protein. The sample has a few hundred thousand distinct CDR3 sequences, 15% to 20% seen once. Sample: blood. Receptors originate from a woman in her fifties or sixties with Graves' hyperthyroidism. Both conserved end residues are part of each CDR3. Fields, in order: V gene, clone size, J gene, D gene, CDR3 DNA, CDR3 protein. A D gene is named only where the DNA matches it firmly. Size tells how often a clone was seen (once, few, many) or the class of an expanded clone, and some rows leave it out.

v_gene: TRBV6-1; abundance: few; j_gene: TRBJ2-5; d_gene: -; CDR3nt: TGTGCCAGCAGTGGCAGAGCGTGGGCAGAGACCCAGTACTTC; CDR3aa: CASSGRAWAETQYF
v_gene: TRBV20-1; abundance: -; j_gene: TRBJ2-1; d_gene: TRBD2; CDR3nt: TGCAGTGCTCACCGTAGAGCGGGAGGGTCGGATGAGCAGTTCTTC; CDR3aa: CSAHRRAGGSDEQFF
v_gene: TRBV20-1; abundance: -; j_gene: TRBJ2-5; d_gene: TRBD1; CDR3nt: TGCAGTGCTAGAGGGGACAGGGGCAGGCAAGAGACCCAGTACTTC; CDR3aa: CSARGDRGRQETQYF
v_gene: TRBV7-8; abundance: -; j_gene: TRBJ2-5; d_gene: -; CDR3nt: TGTGCCAGCAGCTTAGTTGGCCGCCCCGAGACCCAGTACTTC; CDR3aa: CASSLVGRPETQYF
v_gene: TRBV28; abundance: few; j_gene: TRBJ1-2; d_gene: -; CDR3nt: TGTGCCAGCAGTGGGGCATCACAAAACTATGGCTACACCTTC; CDR3aa: CASSGASQNYGYTF
v_gene: TRBV5-5; abundance: few; j_gene: TRBJ2-7; d_gene: -; CDR3nt: TGTGCCAGCAGCTTCGTCACAGGGACCTACGAGCAGTACTTC; CDR3aa: CASSFVTGTYEQYF
v_gene: TRBV5-1; abundance: -; j_gene: TRBJ1-1; d_gene: -; CDR3nt: TGCGCCAGCAGCTCGGGACATCAAAACACTGAAGCTTTCTTT; CDR3aa: CASSSGHQNTEAFF
v_gene: TRBV11-2; abundance: -; j_gene: TRBJ2-5; d_gene: TRBD1; CDR3nt: TGTGCCAGCAGCTTAAGGCCGGGACAGCACCAAGAGACCCAGTACTTC; CDR3aa: CASSLRPGQHQETQYF
v_gene: TRBV24-1; abundance: few; j_gene: TRBJ2-6; d_gene: TRBD1; CDR3nt: TGTGCCACCGAGGACCCAAGGCAGGGGGCGACTGGGGCCAACGTCCTGACTTTC; CDR3aa: CATEDPRQGATGANVLTF
v_gene: TRBV6-5; abundance: many; j_gene: TRBJ2-5; d_gene: TRBD2; CDR3nt: TGTGCCAGCAGTTACTCGGTGGGAGGGCCGAAGACCCAGTACTTC; CDR3aa: CASSYSVGGPKTQYF
v_gene: TRBV24-1; abundance: few; j_gene: TRBJ2-1; d_gene: -; CDR3nt: TGTGCCACCAGTGATGCCCGAAATGTCGGCAATGAGCAGTTCTTC; CDR3aa: CATSDARNVGNEQFF
v_gene: TRBV12-3/TRBV12-4; abundance: many; j_gene: TRBJ1-1; d_gene: -; CDR3nt: TGTGCCAGCAGTATACAGATGAACACTGAAGCTTTCTTT; CDR3aa: CASSIQMNTEAFF
v_gene: TRBV5-4; abundance: -; j_gene: TRBJ2-1; d_gene: -; CDR3nt: TGTGCCAGCAGCTTGGAGGGGGCGCGGGGGGAGACCCAGTTCTTC; CDR3aa: CASSLEGARGETQFF
v_gene: TRBV11-3; abundance: -; j_gene: TRBJ2-3; d_gene: -; CDR3nt: TGTGCCAGCAGCCCGACGTTTGCAGATACGCAGTATTTT; CDR3aa: CASSPTFADTQYF
v_gene: TRBV2; abundance: many; j_gene: TRBJ1-3; d_gene: -; CDR3nt: TGTGCCATCGGCCGGGTCTCTGGAAACACCATATATTTT; CDR3aa: CAIGRVSGNTIYF
v_gene: TRBV7-9; abundance: -; j_gene: TRBJ2-5; d_gene: -; CDR3nt: TGTGCCAGCAGCTTATTTTTATTAAGAGAACAAGAGACCCAGTACTTC; CDR3aa: CASSLFLLREQETQYF
v_gene: TRBV20-1; abundance: -; j_gene: TRBJ1-4; d_gene: TRBD1; CDR3nt: TGCAGTGCTATCCCACAGAACGACCGGGACAGACTAGATGAAAAACTGTTTTTT; CDR3aa: CSAIPQNDRDRLDEKLFF
v_gene: TRBV29-1; abundance: -; j_gene: TRBJ1-2; d_gene: -; CDR3nt: TGCAGCGTCGGGGACTCTCGAGAGGGCTACACCTTC; CDR3aa: CSVGDSREGYTF
v_gene: TRBV10-3; abundance: many; j_gene: TRBJ1-5; d_gene: -; CDR3nt: TGTGCCATCAGTGAGTCTTTGGCAGGGGCTAGCAATCAGCCCCAGCATTTT; CDR3aa: CAISESLAGASNQPQHF
v_gene: TRBV19; abundance: -; j_gene: TRBJ1-1; d_gene: -; CDR3nt: TGTGCCAGTAGTAATAAGGGGTATGAAACTGAAGCTTTCTTT; CDR3aa: CASSNKGYETEAFF
v_gene: TRBV6-1; abundance: -; j_gene: TRBJ2-5; d_gene: -; CDR3nt: TGTGCCAGCGGATTGACCCAGGGATGGGAGACCCAGTACTTC; CDR3aa: CASGLTQGWETQYF
v_gene: TRBV29-1; abundance: -; j_gene: TRBJ2-7; d_gene: TRBD1; CDR3nt: TGCAGCGTTGAGACAGGGGGCTCCTACGAGCAGTACTTC; CDR3aa: CSVETGGSYEQYF
v_gene: TRBV19; abundance: -; j_gene: TRBJ2-1; d_gene: TRBD2; CDR3nt: TGTGCCAGTAGTATTAGCGGGAGGGCCGGTAATGAGCAGTTCTTC; CDR3aa: CASSISGRAGNEQFF
v_gene: TRBV7-9; abundance: many; j_gene: TRBJ1-2; d_gene: TRBD1; CDR3nt: TGTGCCAGCAGCCAGGGACAGGGGAACTATGGCTACACCTTC; CDR3aa: CASSQGQGNYGYTF
v_gene: TRBV6-1; abundance: -; j_gene: TRBJ1-1; d_gene: -; CDR3nt: TGTGCCAGCAATATGGGGGGGACTGAAGCTTTCTTT; CDR3aa: CASNMGGTEAFF
v_gene: TRBV27; abundance: many; j_gene: TRBJ1-5; d_gene: -; CDR3nt: TGTGCCAGCAGTTTAACCCCTCGCCAGCCCCAGCATTTT; CDR3aa: CASSLTPRQPQHF
v_gene: TRBV6-1; abundance: few; j_gene: TRBJ2-7; d_gene: -; CDR3nt: TGTGCCAGCAGTGAACTGGGTCGGGAGAGCTACGAGCAGTACTTC; CDR3aa: CASSELGRESYEQYF